This passage covers 32 T cell receptor beta chains from one sample sequenced in a study of cytomegalovirus exposure and HLA in healthy donors. The PCR made use of 60 Vbeta and 13 Jbeta primers. TCRdb's table, derived via immunoSEQ multiplex PCR, lists solely in-frame clones and lacks some. There are some 120,000 clones in the sample; roughly 85% occur only once, and about 7% lies in the top ten. Sequencing was carried out using PBMCs. The receptors here all came from a woman in her twenties or thirties in good health and CMV-seropositive.

This rearrangement joins TRBV9 to TRBJ2-3, with 8 bases identical to TRBD2. CDR1 and CDR2 (germline): SGDLS, YYNGEE. After removal of 4 bases from V and 5 bases from J, the junction contained 18 bases not matched to a gene. The CDR3 covers 18 residues. CDR3 DNA sequence: TGTGCCAGCAGCCTATCAGCGGGAGTCATGATTGTGGGAGATACGCAGTATTTT. It specifies CASSLSAGVMIVGDTQYF.

The chain combines TRBV7-2 with TRBJ1-4, with TRBD1 matching over 8 bases. With 4 bases clipped from V and 3 bases from J, the junction kept 7 bases outside the gene matches. The CDR3 is made up of 16 amino acids. Germline values: CDR1 SGHTA, CDR2 FQGNSA. The CDR3 reads CASSWTGPRPNEKLFF. The CDR3 nucleotides are TGTGCCAGCAGCTGGACAGGGCCGCGCCCTAATGAAAAACTGTTTTTT.

V is TRBV2 and J is TRBJ1-5; D is perhaps TRBD1 (5 bases). The germline V and J ends were trimmed by 3 bases and 0 bases, with 12 bases remaining between them. CDR1 and CDR2 (germline): SNHLY, FYNNEI. The CDR3 length is 16 residues. The CDR3 DNA sequence: TGTGCCAGCAGTGATACGGGGGTTTATAGCAATCAGCCCCAGCATTTT. This sequence encodes CASSDTGVYSNQPQHF.

This chain uses TRBV10-3 with TRBJ2-5, with D perhaps matching TRBD1 (6 bases). The DNA end is a closer match to TRBJ2-7, so the J assignment may be wrong. The V gene's germline CDR1 is ENHRY and CDR2 SYGVKD. The CDR3 consists of 15 residues. The CDR3, as DNA: TGTGCCATCAGTCCTCGGACAGTGGGCCTCTACGAGCAGTACTTC. This encodes CAISPRTVGLYEQYF.

V and J are TRBV5-6 and TRBJ1-2, with D unresolved. This CDR3 has 12 residues. Per germline, CDR1 SGHDT and CDR2 YYEEEE. Trimming shortened V by 4 bases and J by 7 bases, and 11 bases separated the two germline ends. The CDR3: CASSPGGPGYTF. The CDR3 bases are TGTGCCAGCAGCCCCGGAGGGCCTGGCTACACCTTC.

The chain couples TRBV28 to TRBJ2-5, with 7 nucleotides matching TRBD2. Trimming removed 5 bases from V and 4 bases from J; junction bases left unmatched: 4. The CDR3 sequence is 13 residues long. Germline values: CDR1 MDHEN, CDR2 SYDVKM. The CDR3 DNA follows: TGTGCCAGCAGTGGGGGGGGAGGAGAGACCCAGTACTTC. Translated: CASSGGGGETQYF.

This chain joins TRBV29-1 and TRBJ2-5; D is unclear. This CDR3 has 13 residues. Trimming removed 1 base at V and 3 bases at J, with 9 bases between. Germline V CDR1 and CDR2: SQVTM, ANQGSEA. The CDR3 DNA reads TGCAGCGTTGAAGGGTTCCGGGAAGAGACCCAGTACTTC. Encoded protein: CSVEGFREETQYF.

The chain recombines TRBV5-1 with TRBJ1-1; D is ambiguous. CDR3 length: 13 amino acids. Between the trimmed V and J ends, which lost 4 bases and 0 bases, there was a span of 7 bases. Germline loops: CDR1 SGHRS, CDR2 YFSETQ. The CDR3 sequence: CASSKGVNTEAFF. The CDR3 DNA follows: TGCGCCAGCAGCAAGGGAGTGAACACTGAAGCTTTCTTT.

A remark on this clone: A read error may account for a junction end that differs from germline. V is TRBV6-5 and J is TRBJ1-2; 9 bases match TRBD1. The germline V gene encodes CDR1 MNHEY and CDR2 SVGAGI. This CDR3 spans 14 amino acids. Written as DNA, the CDR3 is TGTGCCAGCAGTTTAGGGACAGGGAACTACGGCTACACCTTC. This codes for CASSLGTGNYGYTF.

The V call is TRBV25-1, the J call TRBJ1-1, with D maybe TRBD1 (5 bases). Germline V gives CDR1 MGHDK, CDR2 SYGVNS. V dropped 2 bases and J dropped 1 base, with 11 bases sitting between them. This CDR3 has 15 residues. CDR3 in DNA: TGTGCCAGCAGTGAAGACAGAGTCGCGAACACTGAAGCTTTCTTT. Its translation is CASSEDRVANTEAFF.

This clone was observed a handful of times. The chain uses TRBV11-2 and TRBJ2-7; 9 positions agree with TRBD2. CDR3 length equals 12 residues. CDR1 and CDR2 from the germline V gene are SGHAT and FQNNGV. V lost 9 bases to trimming and J lost 4 bases; unmatched junction nucleotides: 4. CDR3 DNA sequence: TGTGCCAGTAGCGGGAGTAAGTACGAGCAGTACTTC. Translating it yields CASSGSKYEQYF.

Here the CDR3 DNA reads TGTGCCAGCAGTTACTCGGCCGGGGGTTTTAATTCACCCCTCCACTTT. Its protein is CASSYSAGGFNSPLHF. The chain uses TRBV6-5 and TRBJ1-6, with D perhaps TRBD1 (5 bases). V lost 0 bases to trimming and J lost 6 bases, with 12 bases between them. Germline lookup yields CDR1 MNHEY and CDR2 SVGAGI. The CDR3 totals 16 residues.

This sequence joins TRBV19 and TRBJ2-3; 12 bases align to TRBD2. After removal of 5 bases from V and 6 bases from J, the junction contained 3 bases not matched to a gene. This CDR3 region has 14 residues. Germline-derived CDR1 and CDR2 are LNHDA and SQIVND (reference sequence). The CDR3 DNA is TGTGCCAGTAGTCTAGCGGGAGGGTCGGATACGCAGTATTTT. Amino acids: CASSLAGGSDTQYF.

CDR3 amino acids: CASSVQGSTEAFF. In nucleotides, the CDR3 is TGTGCCAGCAGTGTACAGGGGAGCACTGAAGCTTTCTTT. The V call is TRBV6-6, the J call TRBJ1-1; the match to TRBD1 covers 7 bases. Per germline, CDR1 MNHNY and CDR2 SVGAGI (reference sequence). V dropped 5 bases and J dropped 4; count of bases not matched to a gene: 4. The CDR3 contains 13 residues.

The gene calls are TRBV5-1 and TRBJ2-1, with no clear D. Trimming cost V 2 bases and J 6 bases, with 15 bases left between them. Germline loops: CDR1 SGHRS, CDR2 YFSETQ. CDR3 length equals 15 residues. CDR3 in amino acids: CASSFIPERSNEQFF. The CDR3 nucleotides read TGCGCCAGCAGCTTTATCCCCGAGAGGAGCAATGAGCAGTTCTTC.

V gene TRBV7-9 combines with J gene TRBJ1-2; TRBD1 agrees at 8 bases. This CDR3 has 13 amino acids. V lost 5 bases to trimming and J lost 8 bases; unmatched junction nucleotides: 7. The germline gives CDR1 SEHNR, CDR2 FQNEAQ (reference sequence). CDR3 coding DNA: TGTGCCAGCAGCCCAGGGGGCGCGCAGGGCTACACCTTC. Protein product: CASSPGGAQGYTF.

This sequence joins TRBV9 and TRBJ2-3; D is undetermined. CDR1 is SGDLS and CDR2 is YYNGEE in the germline V gene. V lost 1 base and J 5 bases, leaving 11 bases between the germline ends. This CDR3 region has 14 residues. This chain's CDR3 is CASSVSSRGDTQYF. The CDR3 DNA reads as TGTGCCAGCAGCGTATCTTCTCGCGGAGATACGCAGTATTTT.

This clone was recorded a few times. The chain joins TRBV27 to TRBJ2-1; TRBD2 matches at 12 bases. V shed 6 bases, J shed 8 bases, and the junction held 2 bases outside the gene matches. CDR1 and CDR2 from the germline V gene are MNHEY and SMNVEV (reference sequence). CDR3 length equals 13 residues. The CDR3: CASRTSGSYEQFF. For the CDR3, the DNA is TGTGCCAGCAGGACTAGCGGGAGCTATGAGCAGTTCTTC.

The rearrangement joins TRBV5-1 to TRBJ2-5; 12 bases match TRBD2. Germline V gives CDR1 SGHRS, CDR2 YFSETQ. The ends lost 0 bases at V and 4 bases at J; junction bases unmatched: 1. The CDR3 runs 15 residues. As DNA, the CDR3 is TGCGCCAGCAGCTTGGGACTAGCGGGAGTAGAGACCCAGTACTTC. Translated, it gives CASSLGLAGVETQYF.

The V and J genes are TRBV28 and TRBJ2-5; TRBD1 aligns across 11 bases. Germline V lookup: CDR1 MDHEN, CDR2 SYDVKM. This CDR3 contains 19 residues. V dropped 2 bases and J dropped 4; count of bases not matched to a gene: 15. The CDR3 coding sequence is TGTGCCAGCAGTTTACCCCTGAGGGACAGGGGGATGGGGCGAGAGACCCAGTACTTC. This gives the protein CASSLPLRDRGMGRETQYF.

The CDR3 here is CAWSVSSYEQYF. Written as DNA, the CDR3 is TGTGCCTGGAGTGTGAGCTCCTACGAGCAGTACTTC. This chain links TRBV30 with TRBJ2-7; D is unresolved. Trimming removed 0 bases from V and 0 bases from J, with 3 bases in between. The CDR3 length is 12 residues. Per the germline V gene, CDR1 is GTSNPN and CDR2 is SVGIG (reference sequence).

The rearrangement joins TRBV5-4 to TRBJ1-1; TRBD1 matches at 8 bases. Germline CDR1 reads SGHNT; CDR2 reads YYREEE (reference sequence). V gave up 3 bases and J gave up 2 bases; unmatched junction bases: 9. The CDR3 runs 16 residues. The CDR3 DNA is TGTGCCAGCAGCTCGCTGACAGGGGCCTTTAACACTGAAGCTTTCTTT. Encoded protein: CASSSLTGAFNTEAFF.

This chain joins TRBV5-4 and TRBJ2-3, with D possibly being TRBD2 (5 bases). CDR1 SGHNT and CDR2 YYREEE come from the germline V gene (reference sequence). This CDR3 has 12 residues. Trimming removed 1 base from V and 8 bases from J, with 8 bases in between. The CDR3 region has the DNA TGTGCCAGCAGCTTGACAGAGGGTACGCAGTATTTT. Protein product: CASSLTEGTQYF.

The chain combines TRBV6-6 with TRBJ1-2; a possible D gene is TRBD1 (6 bases). This CDR3 has 16 amino acids. CDR1 MNHNY and CDR2 SVGAGI come from the germline V gene (reference sequence). Trimming removed 6 bases from V and 0 bases from J, with 17 bases in between. Here the CDR3 reads CASRGAGRGPNYGYTF. For the CDR3, the DNA is TGTGCCAGCAGGGGGGCAGGCAGGGGTCCTAACTATGGCTACACCTTC.

The table lists this clone with a few counts. J is TRBJ2-3 and V is TRBV29-1; the match to TRBD2 covers 10 bases. The CDR3 loop spans 15 amino acids. The V gene end was trimmed by 5 bases and the J gene end by 1 base; junction bases not matched to a gene: 6. Germline V gene sequence: CDR1 SQVTM, CDR2 ANQGSEA. CDR3 DNA: TGCAGCGTTTTAGGGCTAGCGGGGGGCACAGATACGCAGTATTTT. Its protein is CSVLGLAGGTDTQYF.

This chain joins TRBV28 and TRBJ2-7, with D hard to call. CDR3 length: 15 residues. Trimming cost V 6 bases and J 0 bases, with 15 bases left between them. Germline assignment: CDR1 MDHEN and CDR2 SYDVKM. DNA of the CDR3: TGTGCCAGCAGGCCCGGAACGGCTAGCTCCTACGAGCAGTACTTC. Protein product: CASRPGTASSYEQYF.

The rearrangement links TRBV28 to TRBJ2-6; TRBD1 aligns across 7 bases. V dropped 6 bases and J dropped 2; count of bases not matched to a gene: 4. The CDR3 has 15 residues. CDR1 and CDR2 (germline): MDHEN, SYDVKM. The CDR3: CASRLQGTGANVLTF. The CDR3 DNA is TGTGCCAGCAGACTACAGGGGACTGGGGCCAACGTCCTGACTTTC. Full variable domain (remainder filled in from reference TRBV28 and TRBJ2-6): DVKVTQSSRYLVKRTGEKVFLECVQDMDHENMFWYRQDPGLGLRLIYFSYDVKMKEKGDIPEGYSVSREKKERFSLILESASTNQTSMYLCASRLQGTGANVLTFGAGSRLTVL.

This clone was seen a single time. This chain links TRBV5-4 with TRBJ1-1, with TRBD1 identical over 8 bases. Per the germline V gene, CDR1 is SGHNT and CDR2 is YYREEE (reference sequence). This CDR3 region has 15 residues. V lost 3 bases and J lost 9; bases outside the gene matches: 13. In nucleotides, the CDR3 is TGTGCCAGCAGCTCGGCCGAGAAGTCAGGGGGCAAAGCTTTCTTT. Translation gives CASSSAEKSGGKAFF.

This sequence joins TRBV2 and TRBJ1-2, with a weak D call TRBD1 (5 bases). This CDR3 contains 13 residues. Trimming cost V 4 bases and J 4 bases, with 10 bases left between them. CDR1 is SNHLY, CDR2 FYNNEI, per germline. The CDR3 here is CASSAGTTYGYTF. In DNA, the CDR3 is TGTGCCAGCAGTGCTGGGACTACCTATGGCTACACCTTC.

This rearrangement joins TRBV29-1 to TRBJ1-1; maybe TRBD1 (5 bases). Germline V gene sequence: CDR1 SQVTM, CDR2 ANQGSEA. Trimming took 5 bases from V and 5 from J, leaving 18 bases between them. This CDR3 comprises 14 residues. For the CDR3, the DNA is TGCAGCGTTAAGGGAGGCCCCGGGGGGACTGAAGCTTTCTTT. Its translation is CSVKGGPGGTEAFF.

The chain carries TRBV2 and TRBJ2-7; 7 nucleotides agree with TRBD1. The ends lost 6 bases at V and 6 bases at J; junction bases unmatched: 8. The CDR3 spans 13 residues. The germline V gene has CDR1 SNHLY and CDR2 FYNNEI. CDR3 bases: TGTGCCAGCAGCCCGGAGTCAGGGGGCGAGCAGTACTTC. Its translation: CASSPESGGEQYF. The complete variable domain, with remaining parts taken from reference TRBV2 and TRBJ2-7, reads EPEVTQTPSHQVTQMGQEVILRCVPISNHLYFYWYRQILGQKVEFLVSFYNNEISEKSEIFDDQFSVERPDGSNFTLKIRSTKLEDSAMYFCASSPESGGEQYFGPGTRLTVT.

This clone was seen more than once but under ten times. The chain joins TRBV28 to TRBJ2-5, with TRBD2 matching over 11 bases. The CDR3 loop spans 14 amino acids. Germline V gene lookup returns CDR1 MDHEN and CDR2 SYDVKM. J gave up 5 bases and V 6 bases, and 5 bases lay outside the gene matches. The CDR3 region is CASRVAGGPETQYF. The CDR3 bases are TGTGCCAGCAGGGTAGCGGGAGGGCCGGAGACCCAGTACTTC.